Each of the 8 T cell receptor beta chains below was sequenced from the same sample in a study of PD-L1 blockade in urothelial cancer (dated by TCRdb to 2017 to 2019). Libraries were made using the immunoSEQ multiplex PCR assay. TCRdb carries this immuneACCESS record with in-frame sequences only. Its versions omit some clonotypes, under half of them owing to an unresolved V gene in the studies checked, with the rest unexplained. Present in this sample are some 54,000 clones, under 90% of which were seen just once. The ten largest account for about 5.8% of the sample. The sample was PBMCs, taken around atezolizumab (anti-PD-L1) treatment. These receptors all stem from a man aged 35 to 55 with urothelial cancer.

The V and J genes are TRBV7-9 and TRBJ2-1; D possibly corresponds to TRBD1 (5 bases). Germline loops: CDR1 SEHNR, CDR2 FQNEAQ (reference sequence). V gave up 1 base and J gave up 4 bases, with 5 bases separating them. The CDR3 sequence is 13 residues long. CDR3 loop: CASSLGQYNEQFF. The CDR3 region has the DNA TGTGCCAGCAGCTTAGGACAGTACAATGAGCAGTTCTTC.

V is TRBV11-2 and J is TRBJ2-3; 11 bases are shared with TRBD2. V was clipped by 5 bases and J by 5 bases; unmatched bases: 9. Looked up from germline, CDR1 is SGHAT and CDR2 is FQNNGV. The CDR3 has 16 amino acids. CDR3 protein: CASSLVLAGAEDTQYF. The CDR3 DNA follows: TGTGCCAGCAGCCTCGTACTAGCGGGAGCAGAAGATACGCAGTATTTT.

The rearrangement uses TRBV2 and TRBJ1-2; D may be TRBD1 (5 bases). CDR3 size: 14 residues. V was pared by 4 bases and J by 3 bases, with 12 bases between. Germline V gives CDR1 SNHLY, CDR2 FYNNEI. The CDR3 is CASSVGGIYYGYTF. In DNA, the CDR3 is TGTGCCAGCAGTGTCGGGGGAATTTACTATGGCTACACCTTC.

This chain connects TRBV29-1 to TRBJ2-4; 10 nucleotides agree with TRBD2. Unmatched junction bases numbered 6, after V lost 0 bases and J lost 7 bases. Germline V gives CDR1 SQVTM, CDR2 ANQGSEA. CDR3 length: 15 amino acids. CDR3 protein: CSVEDRFSGRNIQYF. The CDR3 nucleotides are TGCAGCGTTGAAGATCGATTTAGCGGGAGGAACATTCAGTACTTC.

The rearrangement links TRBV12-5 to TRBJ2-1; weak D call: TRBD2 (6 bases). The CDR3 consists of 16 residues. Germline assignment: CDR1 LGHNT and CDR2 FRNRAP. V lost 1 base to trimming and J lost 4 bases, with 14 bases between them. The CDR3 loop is CASGLGAGTAYNEQFF. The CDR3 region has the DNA TGTGCTAGTGGTTTGGGAGCCGGGACTGCGTACAATGAGCAGTTCTTC.

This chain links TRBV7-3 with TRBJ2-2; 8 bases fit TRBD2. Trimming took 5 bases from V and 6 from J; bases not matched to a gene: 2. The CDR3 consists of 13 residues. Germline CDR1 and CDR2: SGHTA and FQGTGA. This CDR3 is CASSPGGAGELFF. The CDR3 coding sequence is TGTGCCAGCAGCCCCGGGGGGGCCGGGGAGCTGTTTTTT.

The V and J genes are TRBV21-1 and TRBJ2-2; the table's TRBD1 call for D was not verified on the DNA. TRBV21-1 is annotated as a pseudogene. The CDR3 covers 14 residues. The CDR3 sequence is CARPGQEITGELFF. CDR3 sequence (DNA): TGTGCCAGGCCGGGACAGGAGATAACCGGGGAGCTGTTTTTT.

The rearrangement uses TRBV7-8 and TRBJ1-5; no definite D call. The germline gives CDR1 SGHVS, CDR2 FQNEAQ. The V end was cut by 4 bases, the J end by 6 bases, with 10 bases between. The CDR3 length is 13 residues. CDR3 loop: CASSYEGSQPQHF. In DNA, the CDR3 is TGTGCCAGCAGCTATGAGGGCAGTCAGCCCCAGCATTTT. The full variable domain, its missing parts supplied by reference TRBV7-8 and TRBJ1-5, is GAGVSQSPRYKVAKRGQDVALRCDPISGHVSLFWYQQALGQGPEFLTYFQNEAQLDKSGLPSDRFFAERPEGSVSTLKIQRTQQEDSAVYLCASSYEGSQPQHFGDGTRLSIL.